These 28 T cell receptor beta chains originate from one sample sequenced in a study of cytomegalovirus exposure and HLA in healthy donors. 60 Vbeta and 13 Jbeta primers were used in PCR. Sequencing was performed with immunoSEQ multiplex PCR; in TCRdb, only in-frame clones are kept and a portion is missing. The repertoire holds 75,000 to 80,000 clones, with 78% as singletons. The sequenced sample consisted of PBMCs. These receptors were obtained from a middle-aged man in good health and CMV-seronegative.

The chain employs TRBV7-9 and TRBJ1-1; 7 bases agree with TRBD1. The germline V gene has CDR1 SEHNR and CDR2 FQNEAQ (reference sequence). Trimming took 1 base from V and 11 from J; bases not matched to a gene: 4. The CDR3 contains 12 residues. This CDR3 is CASSLVTGAAFF. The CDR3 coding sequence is TGTGCCAGCAGCTTAGTTACAGGGGCGGCTTTCTTT.

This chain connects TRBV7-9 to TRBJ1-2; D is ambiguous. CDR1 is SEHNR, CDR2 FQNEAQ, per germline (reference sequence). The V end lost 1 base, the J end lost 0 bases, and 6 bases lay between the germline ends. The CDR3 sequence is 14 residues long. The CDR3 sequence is CASSLELTNYGYTF. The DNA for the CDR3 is TGTGCCAGCAGCTTAGAACTCACTAACTATGGCTACACCTTC.

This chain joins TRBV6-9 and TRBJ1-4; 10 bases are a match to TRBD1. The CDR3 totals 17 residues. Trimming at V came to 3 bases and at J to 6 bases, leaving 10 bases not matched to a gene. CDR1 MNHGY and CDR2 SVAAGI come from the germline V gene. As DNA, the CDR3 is TGTGCCAGCAGTTACCCTCGAACCGGGACAGGGGATGAAAAACTGTTTTTT. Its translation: CASSYPRTGTGDEKLFF.

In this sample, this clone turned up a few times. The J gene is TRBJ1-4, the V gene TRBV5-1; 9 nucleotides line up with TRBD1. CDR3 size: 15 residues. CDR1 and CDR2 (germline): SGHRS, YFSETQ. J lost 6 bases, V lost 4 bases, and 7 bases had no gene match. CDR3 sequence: CASSMRGTGYEKLFF. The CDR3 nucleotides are TGCGCCAGCAGCATGAGGGGGACAGGGTATGAAAAACTGTTTTTT.

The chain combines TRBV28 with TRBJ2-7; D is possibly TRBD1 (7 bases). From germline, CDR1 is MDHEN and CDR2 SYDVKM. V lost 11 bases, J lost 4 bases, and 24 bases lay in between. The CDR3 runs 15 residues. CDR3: CAAWAGLQGRYEQYF. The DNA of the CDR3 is TGTGCCGCTTGGGCTGGGCTACAGGGGAGGTACGAGCAGTACTTC.

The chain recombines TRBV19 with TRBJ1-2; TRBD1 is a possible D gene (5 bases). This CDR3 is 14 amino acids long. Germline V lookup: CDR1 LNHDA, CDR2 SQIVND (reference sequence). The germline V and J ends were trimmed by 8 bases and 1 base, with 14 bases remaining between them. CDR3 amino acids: CASSPGVLNYGYTF. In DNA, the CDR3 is TGTGCCAGTTCCCCGGGGGTACTTAACTATGGCTACACCTTC.

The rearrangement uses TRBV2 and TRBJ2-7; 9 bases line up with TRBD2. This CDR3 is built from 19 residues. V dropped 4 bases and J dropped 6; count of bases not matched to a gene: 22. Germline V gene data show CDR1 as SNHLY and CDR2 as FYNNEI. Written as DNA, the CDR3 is TGTGCCAGCAGTGTGAGCAGGGACGGTGGAGCGGGGGGCTGGGTCGAGCAGTACTTC. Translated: CASSVSRDGGAGGWVEQYF. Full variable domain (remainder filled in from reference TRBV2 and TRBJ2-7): EPEVTQTPSHQVTQMGQEVILRCVPISNHLYFYWYRQILGQKVEFLVSFYNNEISEKSEIFDDQFSVERPDGSNFTLKIRSTKLEDSAMYFCASSVSRDGGAGGWVEQYFGPGTRLTVT.

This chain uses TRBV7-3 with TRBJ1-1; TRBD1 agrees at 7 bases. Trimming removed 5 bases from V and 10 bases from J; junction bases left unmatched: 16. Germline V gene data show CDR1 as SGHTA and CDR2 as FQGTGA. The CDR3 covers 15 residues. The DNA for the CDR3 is TGTGCCAGCAGCCCACAGGGGACAAATAACTCCCCAGCTTTCTTT. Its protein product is CASSPQGTNNSPAFF.

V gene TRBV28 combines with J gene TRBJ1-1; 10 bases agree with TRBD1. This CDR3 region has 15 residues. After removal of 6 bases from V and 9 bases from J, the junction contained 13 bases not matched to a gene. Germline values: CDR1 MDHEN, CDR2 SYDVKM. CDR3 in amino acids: CASSTPGQGTGKAFF. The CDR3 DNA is TGTGCCAGCAGCACCCCGGGACAGGGGACCGGTAAAGCTTTCTTT.

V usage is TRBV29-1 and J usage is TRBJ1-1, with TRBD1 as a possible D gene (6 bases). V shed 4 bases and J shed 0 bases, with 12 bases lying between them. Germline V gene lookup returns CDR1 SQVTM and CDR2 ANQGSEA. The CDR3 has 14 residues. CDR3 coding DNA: TGCAGCGTTGGCCCGGACAGCATGAACACTGAAGCTTTCTTT. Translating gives CSVGPDSMNTEAFF.

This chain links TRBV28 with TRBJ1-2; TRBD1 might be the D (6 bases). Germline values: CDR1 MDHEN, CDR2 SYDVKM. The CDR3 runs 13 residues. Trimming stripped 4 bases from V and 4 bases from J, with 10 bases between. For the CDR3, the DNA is TGTGCCAGCAGTTGGGGGGGCCCCTATGGCTACACCTTC. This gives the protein CASSWGGPYGYTF.

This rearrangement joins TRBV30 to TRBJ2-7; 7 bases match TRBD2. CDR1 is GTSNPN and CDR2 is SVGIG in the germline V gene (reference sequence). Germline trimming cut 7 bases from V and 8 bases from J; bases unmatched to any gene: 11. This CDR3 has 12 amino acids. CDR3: CAYNTQRDQQYF. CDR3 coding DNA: TGTGCCTACAATACCCAGCGGGACCAGCAGTACTTC.

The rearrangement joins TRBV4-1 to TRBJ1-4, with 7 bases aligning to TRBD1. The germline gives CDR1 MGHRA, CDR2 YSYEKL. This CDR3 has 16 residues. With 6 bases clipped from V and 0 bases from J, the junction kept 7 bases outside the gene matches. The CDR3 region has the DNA TGCGCCAGCAGAGGGGGACAGACTGCAACTAATGAAAAACTGTTTTTT. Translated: CASRGGQTATNEKLFF.

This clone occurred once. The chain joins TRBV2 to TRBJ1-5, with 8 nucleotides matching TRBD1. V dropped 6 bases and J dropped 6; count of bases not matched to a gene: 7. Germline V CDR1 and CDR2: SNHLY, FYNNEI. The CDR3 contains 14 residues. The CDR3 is CASRWAGTGQPQHF. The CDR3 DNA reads TGTGCCAGCAGATGGGCAGGGACAGGTCAGCCCCAGCATTTT.

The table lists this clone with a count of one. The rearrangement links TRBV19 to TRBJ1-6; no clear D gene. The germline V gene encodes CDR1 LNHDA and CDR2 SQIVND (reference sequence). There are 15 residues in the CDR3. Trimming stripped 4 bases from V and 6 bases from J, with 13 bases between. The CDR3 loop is CASSTYRERNSPLHF. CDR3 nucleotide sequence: TGTGCCAGTAGTACCTACCGGGAGCGTAATTCACCCCTCCACTTT.

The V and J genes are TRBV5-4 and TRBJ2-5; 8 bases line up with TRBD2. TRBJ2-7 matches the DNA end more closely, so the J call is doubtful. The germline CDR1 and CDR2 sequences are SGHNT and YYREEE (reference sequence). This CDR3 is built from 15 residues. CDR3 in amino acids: CASSPGGISTYEQYF. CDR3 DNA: TGTGCCAGCAGCCCGGGGGGGATTAGCACCTACGAGCAGTACTTC.

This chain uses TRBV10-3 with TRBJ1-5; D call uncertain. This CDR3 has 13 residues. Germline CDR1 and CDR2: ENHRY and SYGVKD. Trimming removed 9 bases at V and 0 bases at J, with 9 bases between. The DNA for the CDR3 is TGTGCCATGGCGGCGGGTAGCAATCAGCCCCAGCATTTT. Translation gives CAMAAGSNQPQHF.

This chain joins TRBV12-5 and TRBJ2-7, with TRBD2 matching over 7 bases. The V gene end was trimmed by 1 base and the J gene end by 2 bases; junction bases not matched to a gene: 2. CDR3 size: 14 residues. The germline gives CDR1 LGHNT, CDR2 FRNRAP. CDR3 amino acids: CASGLGGTTYEQYF. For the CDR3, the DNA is TGTGCTAGTGGTTTGGGCGGGACTACCTACGAGCAGTACTTC. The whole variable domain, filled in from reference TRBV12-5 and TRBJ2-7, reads DARVTQTPRHKVTEMGQEVTMRCQPILGHNTVFWYRQTMMQGLELLAYFRNRAPLDDSGMPKDRFSAEMPDATLATLKIQPSEPRDSAVYFCASGLGGTTYEQYFGPGTRLTVT.

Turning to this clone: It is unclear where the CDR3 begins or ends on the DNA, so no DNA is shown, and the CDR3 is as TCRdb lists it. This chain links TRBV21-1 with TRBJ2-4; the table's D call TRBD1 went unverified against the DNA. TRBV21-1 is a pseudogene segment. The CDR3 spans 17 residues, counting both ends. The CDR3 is CASSKWGSGAAKNSQYF.

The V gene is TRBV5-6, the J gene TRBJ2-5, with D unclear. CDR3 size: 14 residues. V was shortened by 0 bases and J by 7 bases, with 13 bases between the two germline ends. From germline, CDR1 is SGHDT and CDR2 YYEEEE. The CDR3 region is CASSLARFLGTQYF. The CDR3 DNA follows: TGTGCCAGCAGCTTGGCTAGGTTTTTGGGGACCCAGTACTTC.

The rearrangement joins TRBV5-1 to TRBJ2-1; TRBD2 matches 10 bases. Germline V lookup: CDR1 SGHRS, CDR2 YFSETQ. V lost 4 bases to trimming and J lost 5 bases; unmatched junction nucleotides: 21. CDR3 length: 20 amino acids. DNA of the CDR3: TGCGCCAGCAGCAACCGCTGGACTAGCGGCATCAATTACGAACACAATGAGCAGTTCTTC. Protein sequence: CASSNRWTSGINYEHNEQFF. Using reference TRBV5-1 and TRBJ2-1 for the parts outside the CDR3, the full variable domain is KAGVTQTPRYLIKTRGQQVTLSCSPISGHRSVSWYQQTPGQGLQFLFEYFSETQRNKGNFPGRFSGRQFSNSRSEMNVSTLELGDSALYLCASSNRWTSGINYEHNEQFFGPGTRLTVL.

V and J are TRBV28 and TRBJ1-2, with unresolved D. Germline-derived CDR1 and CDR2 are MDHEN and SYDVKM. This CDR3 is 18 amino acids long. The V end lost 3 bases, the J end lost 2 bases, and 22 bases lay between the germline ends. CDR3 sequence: CASSFWRFEEILNYGYTF. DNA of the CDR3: TGTGCCAGCAGTTTCTGGAGGTTCGAGGAAATACTAAACTATGGCTACACCTTC.

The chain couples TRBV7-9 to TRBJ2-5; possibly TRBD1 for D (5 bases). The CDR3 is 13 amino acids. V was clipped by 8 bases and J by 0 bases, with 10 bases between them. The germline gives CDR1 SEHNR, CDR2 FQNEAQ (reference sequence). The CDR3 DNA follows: TGTGCCAGCCGACTCAGGGACCAAGAGACCCAGTACTTC. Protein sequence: CASRLRDQETQYF. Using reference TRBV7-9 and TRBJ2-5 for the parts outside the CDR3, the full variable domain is DTGVSQNPRHKITKRGQNVTFRCDPISEHNRLYWYRQTLGQGPEFLTYFQNEAQLEKSRLLSDRFSAERPKGSFSTLEIQRTEQGDSAMYLCASRLRDQETQYFGPGTRLLVL.

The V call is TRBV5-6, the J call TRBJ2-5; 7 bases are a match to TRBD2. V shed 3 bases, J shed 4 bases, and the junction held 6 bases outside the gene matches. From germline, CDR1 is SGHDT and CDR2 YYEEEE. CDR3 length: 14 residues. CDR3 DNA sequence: TGTGCCAGCAGCTCCGTGTTAGCGGGAGAGACCCAGTACTTC. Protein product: CASSSVLAGETQYF. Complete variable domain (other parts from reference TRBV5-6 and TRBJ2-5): DAGVTQSPTHLIKTRGQQVTLRCSPKSGHDTVSWYQQALGQGPQFIFQYYEEEERQRGNFPDRFSGHQFPNYSSELNVNALLLGDSALYLCASSSVLAGETQYFGPGTRLLVL.

The DNA of the CDR3 is TGTGCCAGCAGTGGGGGGGGAGGGGCTGAAAAACTGTTTTTT. Its translation is CASSGGGGAEKLFF. The V and J genes are TRBV2 and TRBJ1-4, with a weak D call TRBD1 (5 bases). V dropped 4 bases and J dropped 7 bases, with 13 bases sitting between them. CDR3 length: 14 amino acids. Germline V gene lookup returns CDR1 SNHLY and CDR2 FYNNEI. The full variable domain, with the rest looked up from reference TRBV2 and TRBJ1-4, is EPEVTQTPSHQVTQMGQEVILRCVPISNHLYFYWYRQILGQKVEFLVSFYNNEISEKSEIFDDQFSVERPDGSNFTLKIRSTKLEDSAMYFCASSGGGGAEKLFFGSGTQLSVL.

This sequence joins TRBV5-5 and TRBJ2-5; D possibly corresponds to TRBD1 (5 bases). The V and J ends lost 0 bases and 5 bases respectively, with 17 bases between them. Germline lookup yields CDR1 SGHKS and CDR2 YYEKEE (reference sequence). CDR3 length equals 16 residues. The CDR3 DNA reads TGTGCCAGCAGCTTGGGTTTGTATTTCCCAGGGGAGACCCAGTACTTC. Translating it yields CASSLGLYFPGETQYF.

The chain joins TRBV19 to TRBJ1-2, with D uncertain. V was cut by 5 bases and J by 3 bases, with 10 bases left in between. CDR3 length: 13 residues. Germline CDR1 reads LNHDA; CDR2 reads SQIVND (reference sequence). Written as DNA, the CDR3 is TGTGCCAGTAGTCCACAGCACTACTATGGCTACACCTTC. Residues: CASSPQHYYGYTF.

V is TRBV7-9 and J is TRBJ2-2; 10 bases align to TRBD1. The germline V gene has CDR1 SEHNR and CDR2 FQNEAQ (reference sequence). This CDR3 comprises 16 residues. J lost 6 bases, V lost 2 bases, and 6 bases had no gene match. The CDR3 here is CASSLKDRGIAGELFF. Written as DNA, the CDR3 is TGTGCCAGCAGCTTAAAGGACAGGGGGATTGCCGGGGAGCTGTTTTTT.